This T cell receptor (beta chain) was captured by sequencing in a study of siplizumab effects on memory and regulatory T cells. Measured with immunoSEQ multiplex PCR; TCRdb has only the in-frame clones, and not every one. Of more than 85,000 clones in the sample, about 92% were seen once. The germline CDR1 and CDR2 sequences are MNHNS and SASEGT. CDR3 length equals 12 residues. Trimming removed 11 bases at V and 3 bases at J, with 13 bases between. The TCR sequence derives from a human donor in good health. This chain joins TRBV6-1 and TRBJ1-2, with TRBD1 as a possible D gene (6 bases). What was sequenced was CD4+ T cells sorted from blood. The CDR3 spells CAAQQGYYGYTF. CDR3 nucleotide sequence: TGTGCCGCTCAACAGGGCTACTATGGCTACACCTTC.